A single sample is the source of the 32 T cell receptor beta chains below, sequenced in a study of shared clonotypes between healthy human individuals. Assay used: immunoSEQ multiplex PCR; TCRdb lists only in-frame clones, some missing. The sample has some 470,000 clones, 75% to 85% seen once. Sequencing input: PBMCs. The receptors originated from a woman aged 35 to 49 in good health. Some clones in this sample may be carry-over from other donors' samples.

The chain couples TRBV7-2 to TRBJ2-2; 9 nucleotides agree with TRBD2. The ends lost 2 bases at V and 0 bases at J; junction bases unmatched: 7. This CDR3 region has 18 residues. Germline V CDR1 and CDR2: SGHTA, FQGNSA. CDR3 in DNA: TGTGCCAGCAGCTTATTGGCTAGCGGGGCCACGAACACCGGGGAGCTGTTTTTT. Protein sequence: CASSLLASGATNTGELFF.

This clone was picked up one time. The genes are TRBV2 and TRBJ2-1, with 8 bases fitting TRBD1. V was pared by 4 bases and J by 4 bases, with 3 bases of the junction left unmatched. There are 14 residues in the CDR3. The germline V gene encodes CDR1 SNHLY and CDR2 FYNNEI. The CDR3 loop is CASSGQGRYNEQFF. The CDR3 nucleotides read TGTGCCAGCAGTGGACAGGGGCGGTACAATGAGCAGTTCTTC.

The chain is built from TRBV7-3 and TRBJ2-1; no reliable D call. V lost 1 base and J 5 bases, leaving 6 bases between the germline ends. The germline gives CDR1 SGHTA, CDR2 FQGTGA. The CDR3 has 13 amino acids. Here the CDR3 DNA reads TGTGCCAGCAGCTTAAGTAGGGACAATGAGCAGTTCTTC. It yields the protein CASSLSRDNEQFF. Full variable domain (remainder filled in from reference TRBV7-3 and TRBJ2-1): GAGVSQTPSNKVTEKGKYVELRCDPISGHTALYWYRQSLGQGPEFLIYFQGTGAADDSGLPNDRFFAVRPEGSVSTLKIQRTERGDSAVYLCASSLSRDNEQFFGPGTRLTVL.

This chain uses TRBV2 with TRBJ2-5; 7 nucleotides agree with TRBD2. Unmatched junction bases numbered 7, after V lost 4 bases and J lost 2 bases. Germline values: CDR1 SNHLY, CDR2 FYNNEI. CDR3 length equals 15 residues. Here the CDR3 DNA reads TGTGCCAGCAGTGGTGGGAGGGCGGATCAAGAGACCCAGTACTTC. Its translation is CASSGGRADQETQYF.

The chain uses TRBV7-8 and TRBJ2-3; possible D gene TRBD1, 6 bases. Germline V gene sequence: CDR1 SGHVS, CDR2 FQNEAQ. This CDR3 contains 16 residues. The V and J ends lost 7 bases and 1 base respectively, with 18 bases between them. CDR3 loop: CASTARDTARTDTQYF. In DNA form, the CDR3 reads TGTGCCAGCACCGCCCGGGACACCGCTCGCACAGATACGCAGTATTTT.

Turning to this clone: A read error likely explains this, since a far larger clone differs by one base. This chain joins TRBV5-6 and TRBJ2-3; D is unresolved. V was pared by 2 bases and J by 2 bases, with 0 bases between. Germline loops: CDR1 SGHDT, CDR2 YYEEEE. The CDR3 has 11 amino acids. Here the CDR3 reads CASSFTDTQYF. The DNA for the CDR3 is TGTGCCAGCAGCTTCACAGATACGCAGTATTTT.

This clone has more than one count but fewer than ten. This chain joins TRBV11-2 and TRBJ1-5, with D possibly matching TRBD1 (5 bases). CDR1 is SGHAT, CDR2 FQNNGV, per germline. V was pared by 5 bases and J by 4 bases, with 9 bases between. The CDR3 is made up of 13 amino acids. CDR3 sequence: CASSGGPNQPQHF. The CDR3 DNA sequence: TGTGCCAGCAGCGGGGGACCTAATCAGCCCCAGCATTTT.

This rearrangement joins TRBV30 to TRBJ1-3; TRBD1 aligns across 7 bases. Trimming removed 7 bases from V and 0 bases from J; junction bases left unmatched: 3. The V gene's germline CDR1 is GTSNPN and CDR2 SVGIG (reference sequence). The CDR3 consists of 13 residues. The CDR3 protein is CAYDRASGNTIYF. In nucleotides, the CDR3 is TGTGCCTACGACAGGGCCTCTGGAAACACCATATATTTT.

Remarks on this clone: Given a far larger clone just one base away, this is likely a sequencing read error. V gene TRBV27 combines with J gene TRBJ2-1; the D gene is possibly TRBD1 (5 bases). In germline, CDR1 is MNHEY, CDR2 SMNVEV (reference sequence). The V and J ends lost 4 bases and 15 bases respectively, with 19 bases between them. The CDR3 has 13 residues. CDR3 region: CASSSQGRSQWFF. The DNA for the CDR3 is TGTGCCAGCAGTTCCCAGGGCAGGAGTCAGTGGTTCTTC.

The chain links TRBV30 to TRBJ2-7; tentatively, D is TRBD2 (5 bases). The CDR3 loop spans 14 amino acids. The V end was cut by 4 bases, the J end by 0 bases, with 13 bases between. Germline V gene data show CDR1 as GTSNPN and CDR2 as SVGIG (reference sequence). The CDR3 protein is CAWNPLDSSYEQYF. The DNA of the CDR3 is TGTGCCTGGAACCCACTAGACTCCTCCTACGAGCAGTACTTC.

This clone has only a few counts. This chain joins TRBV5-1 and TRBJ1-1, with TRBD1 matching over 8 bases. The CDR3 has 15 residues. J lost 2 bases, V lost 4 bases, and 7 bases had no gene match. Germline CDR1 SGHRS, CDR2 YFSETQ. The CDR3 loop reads CASSEGQADNTEAFF. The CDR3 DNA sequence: TGCGCCAGCAGCGAGGGACAGGCCGATAACACTGAAGCTTTCTTT.

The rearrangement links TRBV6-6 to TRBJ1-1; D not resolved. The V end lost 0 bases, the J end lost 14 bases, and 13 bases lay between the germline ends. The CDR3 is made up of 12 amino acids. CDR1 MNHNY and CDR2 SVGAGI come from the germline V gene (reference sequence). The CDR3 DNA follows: TGTGCCAGCAGTTACTCGGGCCAAAACGAGTTCTTT. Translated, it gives CASSYSGQNEFF.

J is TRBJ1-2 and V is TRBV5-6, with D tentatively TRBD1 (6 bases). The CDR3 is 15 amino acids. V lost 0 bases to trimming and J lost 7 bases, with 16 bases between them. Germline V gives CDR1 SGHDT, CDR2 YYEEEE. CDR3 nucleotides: TGTGCCAGCAGCTTGGGACGGCAGGGGACTCTTGGCTACACCTTC. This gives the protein CASSLGRQGTLGYTF.

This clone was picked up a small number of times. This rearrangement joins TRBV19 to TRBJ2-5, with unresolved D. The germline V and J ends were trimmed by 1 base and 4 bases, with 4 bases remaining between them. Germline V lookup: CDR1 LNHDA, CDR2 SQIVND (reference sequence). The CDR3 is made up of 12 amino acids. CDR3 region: CASSIGAETQYF. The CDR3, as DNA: TGTGCCAGTAGTATAGGGGCAGAGACCCAGTACTTC.

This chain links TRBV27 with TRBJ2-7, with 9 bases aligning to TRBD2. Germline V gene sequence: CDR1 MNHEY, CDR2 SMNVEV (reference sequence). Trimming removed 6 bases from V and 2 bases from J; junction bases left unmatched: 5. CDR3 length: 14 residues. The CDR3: CASRRLAEPYEQYF. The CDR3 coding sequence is TGTGCCAGCAGGAGACTAGCGGAACCCTACGAGCAGTACTTC.

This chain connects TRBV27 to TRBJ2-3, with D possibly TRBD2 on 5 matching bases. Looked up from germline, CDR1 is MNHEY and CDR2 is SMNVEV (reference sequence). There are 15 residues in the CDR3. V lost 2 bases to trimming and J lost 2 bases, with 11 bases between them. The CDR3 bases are TGTGCCAGCAGTTTAGAGGAGGCGGACACAGATACGCAGTATTTT. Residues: CASSLEEADTDTQYF.

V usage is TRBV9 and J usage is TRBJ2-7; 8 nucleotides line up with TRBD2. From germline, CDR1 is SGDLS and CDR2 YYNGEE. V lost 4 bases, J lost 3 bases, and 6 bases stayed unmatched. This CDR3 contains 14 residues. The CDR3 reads CASSPTSGNYEQYF. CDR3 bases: TGTGCCAGCAGCCCCACTAGCGGCAACTACGAGCAGTACTTC.

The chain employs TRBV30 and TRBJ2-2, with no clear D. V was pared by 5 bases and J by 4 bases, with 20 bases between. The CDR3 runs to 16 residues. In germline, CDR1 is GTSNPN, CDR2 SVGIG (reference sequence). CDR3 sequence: CAWSRQAGLSTGELFF. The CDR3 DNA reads TGTGCCTGGTCTCGTCAGGCAGGCCTGAGCACCGGGGAGCTGTTTTTT. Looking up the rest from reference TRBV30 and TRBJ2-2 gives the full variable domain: SQTIHQWPATLVQPVGSPLSLECTVEGTSNPNLYWYRQAAGRGLQLLFYSVGIGQISSEVPQNLSASRPQDRQFILSSKKLLLSDSGFYLCAWSRQAGLSTGELFFGEGSRLTVL.

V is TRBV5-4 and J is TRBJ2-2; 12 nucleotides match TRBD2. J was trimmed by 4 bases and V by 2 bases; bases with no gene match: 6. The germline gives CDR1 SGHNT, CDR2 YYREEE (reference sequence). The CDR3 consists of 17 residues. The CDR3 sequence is CASSLPLAGGATGELFF. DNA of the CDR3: TGTGCCAGCAGCTTACCACTAGCGGGAGGCGCCACCGGGGAGCTGTTTTTT.

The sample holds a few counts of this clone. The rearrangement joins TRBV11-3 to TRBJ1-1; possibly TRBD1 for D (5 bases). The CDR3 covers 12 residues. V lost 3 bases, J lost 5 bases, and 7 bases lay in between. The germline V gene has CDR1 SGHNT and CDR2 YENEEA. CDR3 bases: TGTGCCAGCAGCTTCGGGGGTACTGAAGCTTTCTTT. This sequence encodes CASSFGGTEAFF.

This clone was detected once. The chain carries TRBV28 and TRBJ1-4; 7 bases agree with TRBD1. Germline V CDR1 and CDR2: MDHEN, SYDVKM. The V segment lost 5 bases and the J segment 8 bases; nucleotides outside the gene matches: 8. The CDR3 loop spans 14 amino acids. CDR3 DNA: TGTGCCAGCAGTCCAGGACAGGAAACCGAAAAACTGTTTTTT. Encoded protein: CASSPGQETEKLFF. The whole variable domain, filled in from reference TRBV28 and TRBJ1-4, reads DVKVTQSSRYLVKRTGEKVFLECVQDMDHENMFWYRQDPGLGLRLIYFSYDVKMKEKGDIPEGYSVSREKKERFSLILESASTNQTSMYLCASSPGQETEKLFFGSGTQLSVL.

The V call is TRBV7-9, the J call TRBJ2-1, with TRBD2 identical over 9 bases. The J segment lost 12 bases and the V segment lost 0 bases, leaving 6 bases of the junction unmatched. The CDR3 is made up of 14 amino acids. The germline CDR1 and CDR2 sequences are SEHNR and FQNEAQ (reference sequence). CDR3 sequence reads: CASSLAKLAGGQFF. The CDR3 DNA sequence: TGTGCCAGCAGCTTAGCGAAACTAGCGGGTGGGCAGTTCTTC.

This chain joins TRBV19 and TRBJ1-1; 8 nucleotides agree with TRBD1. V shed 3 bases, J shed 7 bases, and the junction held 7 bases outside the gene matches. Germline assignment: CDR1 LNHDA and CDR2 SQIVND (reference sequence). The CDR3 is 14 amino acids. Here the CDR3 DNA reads TGTGCCAGTAGTATTTCCGGGACAGGCGATGAAGCTTTCTTT. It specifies CASSISGTGDEAFF.

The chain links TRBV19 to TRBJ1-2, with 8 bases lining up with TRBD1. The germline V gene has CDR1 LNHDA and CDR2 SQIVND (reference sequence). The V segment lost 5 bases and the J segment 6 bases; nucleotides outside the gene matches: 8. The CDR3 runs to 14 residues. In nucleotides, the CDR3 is TGTGCCAGTAGTTTCGACAGGGGAGGGGATGGCTACACCTTC. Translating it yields CASSFDRGGDGYTF.

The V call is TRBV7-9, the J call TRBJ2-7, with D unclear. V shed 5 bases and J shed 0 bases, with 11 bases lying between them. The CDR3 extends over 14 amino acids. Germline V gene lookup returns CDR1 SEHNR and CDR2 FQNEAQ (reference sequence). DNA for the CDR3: TGTGCCAGCAGCCGGACCCAGAACTCCTACGAGCAGTACTTC. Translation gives CASSRTQNSYEQYF.

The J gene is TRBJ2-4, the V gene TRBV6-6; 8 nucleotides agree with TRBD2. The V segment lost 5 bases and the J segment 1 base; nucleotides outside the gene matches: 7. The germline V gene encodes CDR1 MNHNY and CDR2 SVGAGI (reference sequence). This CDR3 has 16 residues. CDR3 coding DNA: TGTGCCAGCAGTACCCACGCGGGGGGCGCCAAAAACATTCAGTACTTC. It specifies CASSTHAGGAKNIQYF.

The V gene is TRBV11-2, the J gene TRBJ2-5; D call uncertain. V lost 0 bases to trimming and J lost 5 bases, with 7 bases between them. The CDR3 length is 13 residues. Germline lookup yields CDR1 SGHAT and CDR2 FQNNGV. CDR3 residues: CASSLESLETQYF. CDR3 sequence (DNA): TGTGCCAGCAGCTTAGAGTCCCTGGAGACCCAGTACTTC. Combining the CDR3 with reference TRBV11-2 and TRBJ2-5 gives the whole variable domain EAGVAQSPRYKIIEKRQSVAFWCNPISGHATLYWYQQILGQGPKLLIQFQNNGVVDDSQLPKDRFSAERLKGVDSTLKIQPAKLEDSAVYLCASSLESLETQYFGPGTRLLVL.

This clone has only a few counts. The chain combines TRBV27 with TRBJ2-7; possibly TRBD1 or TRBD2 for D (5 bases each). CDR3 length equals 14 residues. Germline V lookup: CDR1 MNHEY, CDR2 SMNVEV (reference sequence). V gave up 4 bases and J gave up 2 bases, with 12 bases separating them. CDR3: CASSWGIGAYEQYF. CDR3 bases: TGTGCCAGCAGTTGGGGGATAGGGGCCTACGAGCAGTACTTC.

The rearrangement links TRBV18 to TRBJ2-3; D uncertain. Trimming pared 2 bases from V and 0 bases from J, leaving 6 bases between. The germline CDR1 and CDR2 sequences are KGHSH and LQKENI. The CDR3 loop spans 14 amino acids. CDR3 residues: CASSPIASTDTQYF. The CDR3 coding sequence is TGTGCCAGCTCACCAATAGCTAGCACAGATACGCAGTATTTT.

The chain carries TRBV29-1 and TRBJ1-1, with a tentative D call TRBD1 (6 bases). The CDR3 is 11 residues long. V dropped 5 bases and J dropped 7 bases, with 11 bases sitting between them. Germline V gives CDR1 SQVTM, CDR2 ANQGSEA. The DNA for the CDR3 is TGCAGCGTTCCAGGGGACATTGAAGCTTTCTTT. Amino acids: CSVPGDIEAFF.

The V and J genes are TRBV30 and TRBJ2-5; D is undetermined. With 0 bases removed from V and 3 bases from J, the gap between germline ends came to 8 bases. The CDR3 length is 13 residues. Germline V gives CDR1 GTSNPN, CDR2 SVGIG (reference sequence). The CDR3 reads CAWSVDLKETQYF. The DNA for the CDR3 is TGTGCCTGGAGTGTAGATCTGAAAGAGACCCAGTACTTC.

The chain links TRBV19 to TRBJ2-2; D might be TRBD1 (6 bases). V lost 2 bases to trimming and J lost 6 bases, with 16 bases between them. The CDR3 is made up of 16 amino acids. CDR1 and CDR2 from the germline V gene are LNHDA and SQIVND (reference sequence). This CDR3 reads CASSIRISRGPGELFF. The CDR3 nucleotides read TGTGCCAGTAGTATAAGGATCTCCAGGGGTCCCGGGGAGCTGTTTTTT. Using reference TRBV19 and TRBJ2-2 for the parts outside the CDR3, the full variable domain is DGGITQSPKYLFRKEGQNVTLSCEQNLNHDAMYWYRQDPGQGLRLIYYSQIVNDFQKGDIAEGYSVSREKKESFPLTVTSAQKNPTAFYLCASSIRISRGPGELFFGEGSRLTVL.